One T cell receptor beta chain is described in this entry. V lost 3 bases and J lost 1; bases outside the gene matches: 4. Germline V gene lookup returns CDR1 MGHDK and CDR2 SYGVNS. The CDR3 consists of 17 residues. The sample originates from a study of shared clonotypes between healthy human individuals. TCRdb keeps only in-frame clones here, not all; method: immunoSEQ multiplex PCR. The sample has some 1.5 million clones; 98% are singletons. This clonotype was obtained from a man under 40 in good health. The chain has TRBV25-1 and TRBJ2-2; TRBD2 agrees at 11 bases. Input material: naive CD4+ T cells sorted from blood. Subset in this sample: CD45RA+ positively selected. CDR3 residues: CASSEFSGRGNTGELFF. CDR3 in DNA: TGTGCCAGCAGTGAGTTTAGCGGGAGGGGGAACACCGGGGAGCTGTTTTTT.